A single sample is the source of the 16 T cell receptor beta chains below, sequenced in a study of blood T cell repertoires in COVID-19. Data came from immunoSEQ multiplex PCR; TCRdb stores just in-frame clones and leaves some out. The sample lists under 200,000 clones, 75% to 85% occurring once. Sequencing used PBMCs or T cells enriched from blood (not recorded which). These receptors were taken from a woman aged 60-75 years who had recovered from COVID-19.

This sequence joins TRBV12-3 or TRBV12-4 and TRBJ1-5; possibly TRBD1 for D (5 bases). V lost 6 bases and J lost 1, with 7 bases in between. The CDR3 covers 13 residues. In DNA form, the CDR3 reads TGTGCCAGCAGGAGACAGAGCAATCAGCCCCAGCATTTT. This encodes CASRRQSNQPQHF.

In its sample, this clone was seen a few times. This chain uses TRBV14 with TRBJ1-1; D gene ambiguous. The CDR3 has 13 amino acids. Germline loops: CDR1 SGHDN, CDR2 FVKESK. The V and J ends lost 4 bases and 1 base respectively, with 7 bases between them. CDR3 coding DNA: TGTGCCAGCAGCCTACAGCCGAACACTGAAGCTTTCTTT. This codes for CASSLQPNTEAFF.

This rearrangement joins TRBV19 to TRBJ1-4; D unclear. The CDR3 runs to 13 residues. V was trimmed by 5 bases and J by 5 bases, leaving 9 bases between them. Germline CDR1 is LNHDA and CDR2 is SQIVND (reference sequence). CDR3 region: CASSARPNEKLFF. DNA for the CDR3: TGTGCCAGTAGTGCTAGGCCGAATGAAAAACTGTTTTTT. The full variable domain, in which reference TRBV19 and TRBJ1-4 provide the parts outside the CDR3, is DGGITQSPKYLFRKEGQNVTLSCEQNLNHDAMYWYRQDPGQGLRLIYYSQIVNDFQKGDIAEGYSVSREKKESFPLTVTSAQKNPTAFYLCASSARPNEKLFFGSGTQLSVL.

V usage is TRBV7-3 and J usage is TRBJ2-3; TRBD2 agrees at 9 bases. The CDR3 covers 19 residues. J was trimmed by 5 bases and V by 4 bases; bases with no gene match: 19. CDR1 is SGHTA and CDR2 is FQGTGA in the germline V gene. The CDR3 loop reads CASSSLPPYASGVGDTQYF. CDR3 DNA sequence: TGTGCCAGCAGCTCCCTCCCGCCCTACGCTAGCGGGGTTGGAGATACGCAGTATTTT.

This rearrangement joins TRBV24-1 to TRBJ2-2, with a weak D call TRBD1 (7 bases). Germline V CDR1 and CDR2: KGHDR, SFDVKD. This CDR3 has 15 residues. V lost 6 bases, J lost 5 bases, and 15 bases lay in between. This chain's CDR3 is CATSSGAGGTGELFF. The CDR3 DNA is TGTGCCACCAGTTCGGGGGCAGGGGGTACCGGGGAGCTGTTTTTT.

The rearrangement joins TRBV19 to TRBJ1-2, with D possibly being TRBD1 (5 bases). Trimming cost V 7 bases and J 3 bases, with 9 bases left between them. Germline-derived CDR1 and CDR2 are LNHDA and SQIVND (reference sequence). This CDR3 is built from 12 residues. CDR3 nucleotide sequence: TGTGCCAGTACACGCAGGGACTATGGCTACACCTTC. Encoded protein: CASTRRDYGYTF.

In DNA, the CDR3 is TGCGCCAGCAGGGGGGACAGGGCCTACAATGAGCAGTTCTTC. It specifies CASRGDRAYNEQFF. This rearrangement joins TRBV5-1 to TRBJ2-1; TRBD1 matches 9 bases. CDR3 length: 14 amino acids. The V gene end was trimmed by 5 bases and the J gene end by 2 bases; junction bases not matched to a gene: 2. CDR1 and CDR2 from the germline V gene are SGHRS and YFSETQ.

The chain links TRBV6-5 to TRBJ2-5; D gene ambiguous. V lost 2 bases and J lost 2, with 3 bases in between. Germline CDR1 and CDR2: MNHEY and SVGAGI. This CDR3 comprises 12 residues. The CDR3 DNA reads as TGTGCCAGCAGTTACCAGCAAGAGACCCAGTACTTC. It is translated as CASSYQQETQYF.

The chain combines TRBV4-1 with TRBJ1-2; no definite D call. Germline V CDR1 and CDR2: MGHRA, YSYEKL. The CDR3 totals 15 residues. Trimming stripped 0 bases from V and 1 base from J, with 9 bases between. CDR3 in DNA: TGCGCCAGCAGCCAAGAAGCGGTAATTAACTATGGCTACACCTTC. Translation: CASSQEAVINYGYTF.

The genes are TRBV18 and TRBJ1-1, with 8 bases matching TRBD1. CDR3 length: 15 amino acids. V lost 3 bases to trimming and J lost 1 base; unmatched junction nucleotides: 4. Germline CDR1 is KGHSH and CDR2 is LQKENI. The CDR3 nucleotides are TGTGCCAGCTCACCGTCCGGGACAGGGAACACTGAAGCTTTCTTT. As protein: CASSPSGTGNTEAFF.

The V call is TRBV5-4, the J call TRBJ1-1, with a possible D match to TRBD1 (5 bases). The CDR3 contains 14 residues. Trimming stripped 4 bases from V and 1 base from J, with 11 bases between. The germline V gene encodes CDR1 SGHNT and CDR2 YYREEE (reference sequence). This CDR3 reads CASSRGGENTEAFF. The CDR3 nucleotides read TGTGCCAGCAGCCGGGGGGGGGAGAACACTGAAGCTTTCTTT.

V gene TRBV6-1 combines with J gene TRBJ1-4; D is possibly TRBD1 (5 bases). Trimming removed 3 bases at V and 5 bases at J, with 10 bases between. The CDR3 is 14 residues long. Germline loops: CDR1 MNHNS, CDR2 SASEGT. DNA of the CDR3: TGTGCCAGCAGTGACCGGGGGGGGAATGAAAAACTGTTTTTT. Protein sequence: CASSDRGGNEKLFF.

The V gene is TRBV2, the J gene TRBJ2-5; 9 bases match TRBD2. The CDR3 runs 15 residues. CDR1 and CDR2 from the germline V gene are SNHLY and FYNNEI. Unmatched junction bases numbered 4, after V lost 4 bases and J lost 1 base. The CDR3 here is CASSGSGGLQETQYF. The CDR3 region has the DNA TGTGCCAGCAGTGGTAGCGGGGGCCTCCAAGAGACCCAGTACTTC.

The genes are TRBV27 and TRBJ1-5; tentative D call: TRBD1 (5 bases). The CDR3 runs to 16 residues. V lost 3 bases and J 1 base, leaving 13 bases between the germline ends. Germline V gene data show CDR1 as MNHEY and CDR2 as SMNVEV (reference sequence). CDR3 coding DNA: TGTGCCAGCAGTTTGCTAGGGGCTGACAGCAATCAGCCCCAGCATTTT. It specifies CASSLLGADSNQPQHF.

The chain employs TRBV10-3 and TRBJ2-7, with TRBD1 as a possible D gene (6 bases). The CDR3 contains 16 residues. The V and J ends lost 6 bases and 2 bases respectively, with 20 bases between them. CDR1 and CDR2 from the germline V gene are ENHRY and SYGVKD. CDR3 residues: CAISGRTAQATYEQYF. CDR3 nucleotides: TGTGCCATCAGCGGACGGACAGCTCAAGCTACCTACGAGCAGTACTTC.

The genes are TRBV6-4 and TRBJ2-1, with D possibly being TRBD2 (7 bases). Germline assignment: CDR1 MRHNA and CDR2 SNTAGT. The CDR3 has 14 residues. V lost 10 bases and J lost 2, with 15 bases in between. CDR3 nucleotide sequence: TGTGCCACCTGGGAGGGGGGCCCCTACAATGAGCAGTTCTTC. Translating gives CATWEGGPYNEQFF.